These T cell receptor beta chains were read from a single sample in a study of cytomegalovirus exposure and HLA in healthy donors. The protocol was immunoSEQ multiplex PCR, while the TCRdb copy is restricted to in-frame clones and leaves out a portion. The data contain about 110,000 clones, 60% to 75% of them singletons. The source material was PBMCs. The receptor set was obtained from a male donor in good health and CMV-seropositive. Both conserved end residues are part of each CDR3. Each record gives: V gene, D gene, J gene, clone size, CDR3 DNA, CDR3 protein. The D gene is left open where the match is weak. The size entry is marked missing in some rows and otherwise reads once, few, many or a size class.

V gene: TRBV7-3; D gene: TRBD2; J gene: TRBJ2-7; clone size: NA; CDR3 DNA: TGTGCCAGCAGCTTAACGCACATGGCGGGAGGAGCGGGAGAGCAGTACTTC; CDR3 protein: CASSLTHMAGGAGEQYF
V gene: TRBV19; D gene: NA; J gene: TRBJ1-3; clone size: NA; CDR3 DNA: TGTGCCAGTAGTTCTCGACAGCTCTCTGGAAACACCATATATTTT; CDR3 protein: CASSSRQLSGNTIYF
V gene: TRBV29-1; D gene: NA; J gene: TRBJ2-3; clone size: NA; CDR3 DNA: TGCAGCGTGTTACCCAGGGGATTCACAGATACGCAGTATTTT; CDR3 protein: CSVLPRGFTDTQYF
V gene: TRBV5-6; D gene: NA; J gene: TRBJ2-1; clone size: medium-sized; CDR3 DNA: TGTGCCAGCACCTTTCGCCGGGGGGCTAATGAGCAGTTCTTC; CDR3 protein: CASTFRRGANEQFF
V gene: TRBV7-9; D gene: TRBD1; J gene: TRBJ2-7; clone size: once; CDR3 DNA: TGTGCCAGCAGTCCAGGACAGGCATGGGACGAGCAGTACTTC; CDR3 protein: CASSPGQAWDEQYF
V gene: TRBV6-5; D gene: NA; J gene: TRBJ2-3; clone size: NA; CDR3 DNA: TGTGCCAGCGGTGGGGGGGCCGCGGTAGATACGCAGTATTTT; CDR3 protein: CASGGGAAVDTQYF
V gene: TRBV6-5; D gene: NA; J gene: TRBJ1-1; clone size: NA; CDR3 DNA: TGTGCCAGCAGTTACTCGTCGAGGACTGAAGCTTTCTTT; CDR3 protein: CASSYSSRTEAFF
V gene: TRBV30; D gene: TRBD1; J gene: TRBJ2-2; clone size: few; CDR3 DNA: TGTGCCTGGATCCCTGGACAGGACCCGAGGCCTAGGGAGCTGTTTTTT; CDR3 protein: CAWIPGQDPRPRELFF
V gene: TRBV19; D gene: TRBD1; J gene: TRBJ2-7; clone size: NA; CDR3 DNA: TGTGCCAGTAGTTATACAGGGGCCGACGAGCAGTACTTC; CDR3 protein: CASSYTGADEQYF
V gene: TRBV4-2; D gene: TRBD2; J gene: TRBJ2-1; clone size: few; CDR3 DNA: TGTGCCAGCAGCCAAGCCTCACTAGCGGCGGAGGGAAGGGAGCAGTTCTTC; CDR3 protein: CASSQASLAAEGREQFF
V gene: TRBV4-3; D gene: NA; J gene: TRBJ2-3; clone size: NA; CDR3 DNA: TGCGCCAGCAGCCAGAGGACTGGGCGTAACACAGATACGCAGTATTTT; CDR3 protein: CASSQRTGRNTDTQYF
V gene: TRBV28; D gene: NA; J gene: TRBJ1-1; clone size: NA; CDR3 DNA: TGTGCCAGCACCGGCCTGCAAGGGGTCACTGAAGCTTTCTTT; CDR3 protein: CASTGLQGVTEAFF
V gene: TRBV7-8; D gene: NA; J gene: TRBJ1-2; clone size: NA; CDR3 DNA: TGTGCCAGCAGCTTGATACAGGGTCCGAACTATGGCTACACCTTC; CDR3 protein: CASSLIQGPNYGYTF
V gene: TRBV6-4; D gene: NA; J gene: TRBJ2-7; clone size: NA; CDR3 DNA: TGTGCCAGCAGTGCGAGGGTCGCTGGGTACGAGCAGTACTTC; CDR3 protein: CASSARVAGYEQYF
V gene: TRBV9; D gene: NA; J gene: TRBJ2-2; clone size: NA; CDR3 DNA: TGTGCCAGCAGCGAGCGGACGGGCACCGGGGAGCTGTTTTTT; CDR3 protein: CASSERTGTGELFF
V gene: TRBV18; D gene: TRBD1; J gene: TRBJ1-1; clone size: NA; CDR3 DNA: TGTGCCAGCTCGTCGACAGGGATTCCTGAAGCTTTCTTT; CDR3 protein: CASSSTGIPEAFF
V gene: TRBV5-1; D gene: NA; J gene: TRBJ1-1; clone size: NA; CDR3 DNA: TGCGCCAGCAGCCCAGCAGGGGACATGAACACTGAAGCTTTCTTT; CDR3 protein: CASSPAGDMNTEAFF
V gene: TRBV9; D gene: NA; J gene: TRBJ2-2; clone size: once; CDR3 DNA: TGTGCCAGCAGCGTCACTATTGGCGGGGAGCTGTTTTTT; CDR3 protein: CASSVTIGGELFF
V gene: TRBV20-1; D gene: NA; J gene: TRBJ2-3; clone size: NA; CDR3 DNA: TGCAGTGCCACCCAGGGGACTACCGAGTATTTT; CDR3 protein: CSATQGTTEYF
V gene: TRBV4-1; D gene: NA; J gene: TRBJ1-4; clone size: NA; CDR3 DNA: TGCGCCAGCAGCCAAGGTGGCATTAATGAAAAACTGTTTTTT; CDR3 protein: CASSQGGINEKLFF
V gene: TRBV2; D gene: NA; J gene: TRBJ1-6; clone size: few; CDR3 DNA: TGTGCCAGCAGAGAGGGTGTCTCGGGCTCACCCCTCCACTTT; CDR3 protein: CASREGVSGSPLHF
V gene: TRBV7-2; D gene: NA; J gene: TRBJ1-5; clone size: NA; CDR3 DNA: TGTGCCAGCAGCGTCGCGCAGGTACCCAATCAGCCCCAGCATTTT; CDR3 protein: CASSVAQVPNQPQHF
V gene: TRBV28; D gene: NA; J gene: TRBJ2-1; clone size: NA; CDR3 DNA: TGTGCCAGCAGGGGGGGAATCAATGAGCAGTTCTTC; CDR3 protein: CASRGGINEQFF
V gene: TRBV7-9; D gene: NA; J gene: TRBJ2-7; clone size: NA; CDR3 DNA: TGTGCCAGCAGCGCGCCCAGGCGGGACGAGCAGTACTTC; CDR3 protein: CASSAPRRDEQYF
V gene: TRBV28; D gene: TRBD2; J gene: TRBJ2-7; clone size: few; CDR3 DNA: TGTGCCAGCAGAAGAGCGGGACCCTACGAGCAGTACTTC; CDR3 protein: CASRRAGPYEQYF
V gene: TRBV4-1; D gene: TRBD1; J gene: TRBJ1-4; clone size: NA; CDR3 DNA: TGCGCCAGCAGACGAACAGGGGCGGGAAATGAAAAACTGTTTTTT; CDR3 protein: CASRRTGAGNEKLFF
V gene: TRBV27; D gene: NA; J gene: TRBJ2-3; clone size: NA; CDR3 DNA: TGTGCCAGCAGTACCCCGGCGGGTACGCAGTATTTT; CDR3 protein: CASSTPAGTQYF
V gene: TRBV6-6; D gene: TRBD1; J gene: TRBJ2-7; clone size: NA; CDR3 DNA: TGTGCCAGCACCCCCAGGGTGGACAGGGCAGCCTACGAGCAGTACTTC; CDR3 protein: CASTPRVDRAAYEQYF
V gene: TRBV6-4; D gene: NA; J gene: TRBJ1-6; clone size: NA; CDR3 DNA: TGTGCCAGCGGAGCACGCTTCAGCTCCTATAATTCACCCCTCCACTTT; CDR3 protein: CASGARFSSYNSPLHF
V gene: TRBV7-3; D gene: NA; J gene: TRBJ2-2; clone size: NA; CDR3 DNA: TGTGCCAGCAGCTTAAGCCCGGGATCGGACACCGGGGAGCTGTTTTTT; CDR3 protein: CASSLSPGSDTGELFF
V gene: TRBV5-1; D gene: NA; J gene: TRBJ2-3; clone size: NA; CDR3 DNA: TGCGCCAGCAGCTTGCCTAGCCCCGATACGCAGTATTTT; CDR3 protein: CASSLPSPDTQYF
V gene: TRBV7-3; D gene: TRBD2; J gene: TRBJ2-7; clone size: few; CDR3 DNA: TGTGCCAGCAGCCCTTTAGCGGGCTCGAGGGAGCAGTACTTC; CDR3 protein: CASSPLAGSREQYF
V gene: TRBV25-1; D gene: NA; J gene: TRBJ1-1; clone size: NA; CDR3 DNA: TGTGCCAGCATGGAGCGAGAGAACACTGAAGCTTTCTTT; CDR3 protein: CASMERENTEAFF
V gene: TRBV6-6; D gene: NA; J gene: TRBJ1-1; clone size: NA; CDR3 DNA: TGTGCCACAGGAGGGGACGGCACTGAAGCTTTCTTT; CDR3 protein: CATGGDGTEAFF
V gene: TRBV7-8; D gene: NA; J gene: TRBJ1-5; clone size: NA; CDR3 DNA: TGTGCCAGCAGCTTAACCAGGGATGGCAATCAGCCCCAGCATTTT; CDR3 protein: CASSLTRDGNQPQHF
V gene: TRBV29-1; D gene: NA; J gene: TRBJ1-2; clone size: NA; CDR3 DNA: TGCAGCGTTGAAGATCGGGGGGGCCAGGGGCGACGTAACTATGGCTACACCTTC; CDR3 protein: CSVEDRGGQGRRNYGYTF
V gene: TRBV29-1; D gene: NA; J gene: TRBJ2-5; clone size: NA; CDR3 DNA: TGCAGCGTTGAAAAGCAGGTCCAAGAGACCCAGTACTTC; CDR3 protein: CSVEKQVQETQYF
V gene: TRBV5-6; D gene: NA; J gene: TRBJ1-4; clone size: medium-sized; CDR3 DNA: TGTGCCAGCACGACCACACCGGGAGAAAAACTGTTTTTT; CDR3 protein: CASTTTPGEKLFF
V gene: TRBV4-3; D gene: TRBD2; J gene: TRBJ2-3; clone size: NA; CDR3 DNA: TGCGCCAGCAGTCCGGGACTAGCGGGCCTCAGCGGCACAGATACGCAGTATTTT; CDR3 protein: CASSPGLAGLSGTDTQYF
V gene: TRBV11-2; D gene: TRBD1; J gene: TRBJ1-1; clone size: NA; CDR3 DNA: TGTGCCAGCAGCCATTTTGATAGGGGGCGGATACTGAACACTGAAGCTTTCTTT; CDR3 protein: CASSHFDRGRILNTEAFF
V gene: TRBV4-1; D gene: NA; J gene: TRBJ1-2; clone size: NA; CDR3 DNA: TGCGCCAGCAGCCCCTCCTTCGGTAGAGGTCGTGAGGCCGGACTCTATGGCTACCCCTTC; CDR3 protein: CASSPSFGRGREAGLYGYPF
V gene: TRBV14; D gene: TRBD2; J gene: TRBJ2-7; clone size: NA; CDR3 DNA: TGTGCCAGCAGAGGGAGGGGAGGGTACGAGCAGTACTTC; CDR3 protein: CASRGRGGYEQYF
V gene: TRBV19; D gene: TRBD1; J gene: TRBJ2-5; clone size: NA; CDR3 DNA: TGTGCCAGCCGGGACAGGGGGCAAGAGACCCAGTACTTC; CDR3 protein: CASRDRGQETQYF
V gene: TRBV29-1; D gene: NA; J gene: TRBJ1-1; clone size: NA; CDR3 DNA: TGCAGCGTTGATGGGGGGGGGAATACTGAAGCTTTCTTT; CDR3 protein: CSVDGGGNTEAFF
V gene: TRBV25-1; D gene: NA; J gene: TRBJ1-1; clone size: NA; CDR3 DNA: TGTGCCAGCAGTGAAACAAGACAAAAAAACACTGAAGCTTTCTTT; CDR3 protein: CASSETRQKNTEAFF
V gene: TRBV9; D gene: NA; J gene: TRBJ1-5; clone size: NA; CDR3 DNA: TGTGCCAGCAGTCTAGATGGTCGGGGGCCCCAGCATTTT; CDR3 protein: CASSLDGRGPQHF
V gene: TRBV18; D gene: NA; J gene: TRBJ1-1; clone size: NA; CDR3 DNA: TGTGCCAGCTCAAATCGGGGTCCTAACACTGAAGCTTTCTTT; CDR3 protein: CASSNRGPNTEAFF
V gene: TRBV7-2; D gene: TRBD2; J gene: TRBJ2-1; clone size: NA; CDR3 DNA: TGTGCCAGCAGCCCGCACCGGGAGGGGGTAAGGGGCAATGAGCAGTTCTTC; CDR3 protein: CASSPHREGVRGNEQFF
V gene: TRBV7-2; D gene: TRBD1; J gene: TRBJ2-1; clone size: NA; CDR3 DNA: TGTGCCAGCAGCTACGCCGGGACAGGGGGCAATGAGCAGTTCTTC; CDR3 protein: CASSYAGTGGNEQFF
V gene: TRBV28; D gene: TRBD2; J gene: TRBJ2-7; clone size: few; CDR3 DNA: TGTGCCAGCAGTTTATGGAGTTTAGCGGGAGGGCCTGGCGAGCAGTACTTC; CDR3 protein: CASSLWSLAGGPGEQYF
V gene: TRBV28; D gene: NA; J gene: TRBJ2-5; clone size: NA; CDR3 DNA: TGTGCCACCCTTCGGTACGAGACCCAGTACTTC; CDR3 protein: CATLRYETQYF
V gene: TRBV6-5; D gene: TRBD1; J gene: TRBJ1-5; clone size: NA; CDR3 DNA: TGTGCCAGCAGTCGTCGGGACAGGGGAGATCAGCCCCAGCATTTT; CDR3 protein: CASSRRDRGDQPQHF
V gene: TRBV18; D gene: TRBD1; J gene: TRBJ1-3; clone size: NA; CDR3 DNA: TGTGCCAGCTCACCCCTAACGGGGACAGGAATTGGAAACACCATATATTTT; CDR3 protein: CASSPLTGTGIGNTIYF
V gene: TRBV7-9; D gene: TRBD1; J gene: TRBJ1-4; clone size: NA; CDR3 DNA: TGTGCCAGCAGTCCAGGGGGCGCGACTAATGAAAAACTGTTTTTT; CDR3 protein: CASSPGGATNEKLFF
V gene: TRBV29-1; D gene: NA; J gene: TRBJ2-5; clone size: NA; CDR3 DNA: TGCAGCGTTGGTAACTTACAAGAGACCCAGTACTTC; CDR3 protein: CSVGNLQETQYF
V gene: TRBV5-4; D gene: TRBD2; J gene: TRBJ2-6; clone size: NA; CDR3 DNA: TGTGCCAGCAGCTTAGTGACTAGCGGGTCTGGGGCCAACGTCCTGACTTTC; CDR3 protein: CASSLVTSGSGANVLTF
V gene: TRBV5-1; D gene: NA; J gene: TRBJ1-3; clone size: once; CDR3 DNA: TGCGCCAGCAGCTCACAGGGTTTTGGTGGAAACACCATATATTTT; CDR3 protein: CASSSQGFGGNTIYF
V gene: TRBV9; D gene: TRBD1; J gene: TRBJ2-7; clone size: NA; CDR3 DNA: TGTGCCAGCAGCCTGACAGGGCGGTACGAGCAGTACTTC; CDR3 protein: CASSLTGRYEQYF
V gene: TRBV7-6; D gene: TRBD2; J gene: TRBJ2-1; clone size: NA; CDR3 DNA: TGTGCCAGCAGCTTAGTTCGAGGCCTAGCGGGCCAGAGCTCCTACAATGAGCAGTTCTTC; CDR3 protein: CASSLVRGLAGQSSYNEQFF